A selection of T cell receptor beta chains follows, all from one sample in a study of OX40 agonist ivuxolimab in advanced cancers. Assay: immunoSEQ multiplex PCR; the TCRdb copy retains only in-frame clones and omits some. Of tens of thousands of clones listed, 85% are singletons. Sample: CD4+ or CD8+ T cells sorted from blood, taken in a trial of the OX40 agonist ivuxolimab. These TCRs come from an adult with an advanced solid tumor such as melanoma, head and neck, liver or kidney cancer. CDR3s include the opening cysteine and the closing phenylalanine or tryptophan. D genes are given only for firm matches. Size tells how often a clone was seen (once, few, many) or the class of an expanded clone, and some rows leave it out.

J gene	clone size	V gene	D gene	CDR3 protein	CDR3 DNA
TRBJ2-3	NA	TRBV4-1	NA	CASSQVGRGSTDTQYF	TGCGCCAGCAGCCAAGTTGGCAGAGGAAGCACAGATACGCAGTATTTT
TRBJ2-1	NA	TRBV11-3	TRBD2	CASSLALTSGEQFF	TGTGCCAGCAGCTTAGCCCTGACTAGCGGGGAGCAGTTCTTC
TRBJ1-5	once	TRBV11-2	NA	CASSLQAGEPQHF	TGTGCCAGCAGCTTACAGGCCGGGGAGCCCCAGCATTTT
TRBJ1-5	once	TRBV6-4	NA	CASSPEEHQPQHF	TGTGCCAGCAGTCCAGAGGAACATCAGCCCCAGCATTTT
TRBJ1-2	NA	TRBV7-9	NA	CASSLGKDPGGYTF	TGTGCCAGCAGCTTAGGAAAGGATCCTGGGGGCTACACCTTC
TRBJ2-1	NA	TRBV11-1	TRBD2	CASSSSGDPHTEQFF	TGTGCCAGCAGTTCTAGCGGGGATCCCCACACTGAGCAGTTCTTC
TRBJ1-1	NA	TRBV18	NA	CASSPRDRSSNTEAFF	TGTGCCAGCTCCCCCCGAGACAGAAGTTCAAACACTGAAGCTTTCTTT
TRBJ2-1	NA	TRBV5-1	NA	CASSLAAQNNEQFF	TGCGCCAGCAGCTTGGCCGCACAGAACAATGAGCAGTTCTTC
TRBJ1-1	few	TRBV4-2	NA	CASSQPDRELNTEAFF	TGTGCCAGCAGCCAGCCGGACAGAGAACTGAACACTGAAGCTTTCTTT
TRBJ1-5	few	TRBV4-1	NA	CASSQGVFQPQHF	TGCGCCAGCAGCCAAGGGGTTTTTCAGCCCCAGCATTTT
TRBJ1-5	NA	TRBV18	TRBD1	CASSEDRNQPQHF	TGTGCCAGCTCAGAGGACAGGAATCAGCCCCAGCATTTT
TRBJ1-4	NA	TRBV5-4	NA	CASSLDGGISEKLFF	TGTGCCAGCAGCTTAGACGGGGGGATCTCCGAAAAACTGTTTTTT
TRBJ1-1	NA	TRBV18	NA	CASSPPGGEDTEAFF	TGTGCCAGCTCACCACCGGGGGGCGAAGACACTGAAGCTTTCTTT
TRBJ1-2	NA	TRBV28	NA	CASSGYSGGGYTF	TGTGCCAGCAGTGGGTATTCAGGAGGTGGCTACACCTTC
TRBJ2-7	NA	TRBV6-5	TRBD1	CASSYRGQGGYEQYF	TGTGCCAGCAGTTACCGCGGACAGGGGGGATACGAGCAGTACTTC
TRBJ2-7	NA	TRBV7-9	TRBD1	CASSASGTGGVEQYF	TGTGCCAGCAGCGCATCCGGGACAGGGGGCGTCGAGCAGTACTTC
TRBJ2-1	NA	TRBV18	TRBD2	CASSLSLSGSWNEQFF	TGTGCCAGCTCACTATCTTTAAGCGGGAGTTGGAATGAGCAGTTCTTC
TRBJ2-7	once	TRBV15	TRBD2	CATSRDDGGAYEQYF	TGTGCCACCAGCAGAGATGACGGGGGGGCTTACGAGCAGTACTTC
TRBJ2-5	NA	TRBV5-1	TRBD1	CASSPGGAGETQYF	TGCGCCAGCAGCCCAGGGGGCGCAGGGGAGACCCAGTACTTC
TRBJ1-4	NA	TRBV10-3	TRBD1	CAISPGTGGGREKLFF	TGTGCCATCAGTCCCGGGACAGGCGGAGGAAGGGAAAAACTGTTTTTT
TRBJ2-1	NA	TRBV2	TRBD2	CASSSSTSGSVKEQFF	TGTGCCAGCAGTTCATCGACTAGCGGGAGTGTTAAGGAGCAGTTCTTC
TRBJ1-5	once	TRBV5-1	TRBD1	CASSSGTENQPQHF	TGCGCCAGCAGCTCCGGGACAGAGAATCAGCCCCAGCATTTT
TRBJ1-2	NA	TRBV6-5	NA	CASSYQGRGYTF	TGTGCCAGCAGTTACCAGGGACGTGGCTACACCTTC
TRBJ2-1	NA	TRBV14	TRBD2	CASSQGVSSGGPKEQFF	TGTGCCAGCAGCCAGGGAGTATCCAGCGGGGGGCCTAAGGAGCAGTTCTTC
TRBJ1-2	few	TRBV14	NA	CASSQSGIYGYTF	TGTGCCAGCAGCCAATCGGGAATTTATGGCTACACCTTC
TRBJ2-7	NA	TRBV6-6	TRBD2	CASSRTSGDTYEQYF	TGTGCCAGCAGTCGGACTAGCGGTGATACCTACGAGCAGTACTTC
TRBJ2-3	NA	TRBV19	TRBD2	CASRLAGIDTQYF	TGTGCCTCCCGGCTAGCGGGCATAGATACGCAGTATTTT
TRBJ2-3	NA	TRBV7-6	NA	CASSPGPVKDTQYF	TGTGCCAGCAGCCCGGGACCAGTAAAAGATACGCAGTATTTT
TRBJ1-2	NA	TRBV28	NA	CASSQQEGYGYTF	TGTGCCAGCAGTCAACAGGAGGGATATGGCTACACCTTC
TRBJ1-5	NA	TRBV10-2	NA	CASSEDRFGQPQHF	TGCGCCAGCAGTGAAGACAGGTTTGGGCAGCCCCAGCATTTT
TRBJ1-1	NA	TRBV11-1	NA	CASSPPGTSEAFF	TGTGCCAGCAGCCCCCCCGGGACATCTGAAGCTTTCTTT
TRBJ1-4	NA	TRBV5-1	TRBD1	CASSGQGAANEKLFF	TGCGCCAGCAGCGGACAGGGGGCAGCTAATGAAAAACTGTTTTTT
TRBJ2-3	once	TRBV5-1	TRBD2	CASSPGLAGGWDTQYF	TGCGCCAGCAGCCCGGGACTAGCGGGGGGTTGGGATACGCAGTATTTT
TRBJ2-7	NA	TRBV7-9	TRBD1	CASSLGQGSGFFYEQYF	TGTGCCAGCAGCTTAGGACAGGGATCCGGGTTCTTCTACGAGCAGTACTTC
TRBJ2-5	NA	TRBV11-3	TRBD1	CASSLSGGAETQYF	TGTGCCAGCAGCTTGTCAGGGGGCGCAGAGACCCAGTACTTC
TRBJ2-1	NA	TRBV10-3	NA	CAISEGLSYNEQFF	TGTGCCATCAGTGAGGGACTGTCTTACAATGAGCAGTTCTTC
TRBJ2-7	NA	TRBV6-4	NA	CASTGRGYEQYF	TGTGCCAGCACAGGGAGAGGGTACGAGCAGTACTTC